These T cell receptor beta chains were read from a single sample in a study of cytomegalovirus exposure and HLA in healthy donors. The protocol was immunoSEQ multiplex PCR, while the TCRdb copy is restricted to in-frame clones and leaves out a portion. In the table there are 100,000 to 150,000 clones, around 75% of which are singletons. Sequenced: PBMCs. These receptor sequences come from a woman in her forties or fifties in good health and CMV-seropositive. Both conserved end residues are part of each CDR3. The order of the fields is V gene, clone size, D gene, J gene, CDR3 protein, CDR3 DNA. The D gene is left open where the match is weak. Some rows mark clone size as missing; the rest say once, few, many or name a class of expanded clone.

V gene: TRBV7-3; clone size: -; D gene: TRBD2; J gene: TRBJ2-2; CDR3 protein: CASSLMAGGNTGELFF; CDR3 DNA: TGTGCCAGCAGCCTCATGGCGGGGGGCAACACCGGGGAGCTGTTTTTT
V gene: TRBV12-5; clone size: -; D gene: -; J gene: TRBJ2-3; CDR3 protein: CASGLHGTSTDTQYF; CDR3 DNA: TGTGCTAGTGGTTTGCATGGGACTTCCACAGATACGCAGTATTTT
V gene: TRBV6-1; clone size: once; D gene: -; J gene: TRBJ1-3; CDR3 protein: CASSEQDLDNTIYF; CDR3 DNA: TGTGCCAGCAGTGAACAGGATCTGGATAACACCATATATTTT
V gene: TRBV5-1; clone size: -; D gene: TRBD1; J gene: TRBJ2-3; CDR3 protein: CASSLARQGPGTDTQYF; CDR3 DNA: TGCGCCAGCAGCTTGGCCCGACAGGGACCGGGCACAGATACGCAGTATTTT
V gene: TRBV7-9; clone size: few; D gene: TRBD2; J gene: TRBJ2-7; CDR3 protein: CASTRGDYLYEQYF; CDR3 DNA: TGTGCCAGCACCCGCGGGGACTACCTCTACGAGCAGTACTTC
V gene: TRBV5-1; clone size: -; D gene: TRBD1; J gene: TRBJ1-1; CDR3 protein: CASSVQGAGGTEAFF; CDR3 DNA: TGCGCCAGCTCTGTACAGGGGGCTGGTGGCACTGAAGCTTTCTTT
V gene: TRBV2; clone size: few; D gene: TRBD1; J gene: TRBJ2-2; CDR3 protein: CARSWGQANTGELFF; CDR3 DNA: TGTGCCAGATCCTGGGGACAGGCTAACACCGGGGAGCTGTTTTTT
V gene: TRBV2; clone size: -; D gene: TRBD2; J gene: TRBJ2-1; CDR3 protein: CASSVQLAEGYNEQFF; CDR3 DNA: TGTGCCAGCAGTGTGCAACTAGCGGAGGGATACAATGAGCAGTTCTTC
V gene: TRBV5-1; clone size: -; D gene: TRBD2; J gene: TRBJ2-1; CDR3 protein: CASRFGAGGPFYNEQFF; CDR3 DNA: TGCGCCAGCAGGTTCGGGGCGGGGGGCCCTTTCTACAATGAGCAGTTCTTC
V gene: TRBV13; clone size: -; D gene: -; J gene: TRBJ2-7; CDR3 protein: CASSLGTPAHEQYF; CDR3 DNA: TGTGCCAGCAGCTTAGGGACTCCTGCCCACGAGCAGTACTTC
V gene: TRBV30; clone size: once; D gene: TRBD1; J gene: TRBJ1-2; CDR3 protein: CAWSLDRGNYGYTF; CDR3 DNA: TGTGCCTGGAGTTTGGACAGGGGTAACTATGGCTACACCTTC
V gene: TRBV11-2; clone size: -; D gene: TRBD2; J gene: TRBJ2-3; CDR3 protein: CASSLTSGSDTQYF; CDR3 DNA: TGTGCCAGCAGCTTGACTAGCGGGTCAGATACGCAGTATTTT
V gene: TRBV4-3; clone size: -; D gene: TRBD1; J gene: TRBJ1-2; CDR3 protein: CASSLDGTGHFGYTF; CDR3 DNA: TGCGCCAGCAGCCTAGACGGGACAGGGCATTTCGGCTACACCTTC
V gene: TRBV4-2; clone size: -; D gene: TRBD2; J gene: TRBJ2-7; CDR3 protein: CASSPGTSGTYEQYF; CDR3 DNA: TGTGCCAGCAGCCCTGGGACTAGCGGGACCTACGAGCAGTACTTC
V gene: TRBV4-1; clone size: few; D gene: TRBD1; J gene: TRBJ2-5; CDR3 protein: CASSLTGTGGETQYF; CDR3 DNA: TGCGCCAGCAGCCTCACCGGGACAGGGGGAGAGACCCAGTACTTC
V gene: TRBV18; clone size: -; D gene: TRBD2; J gene: TRBJ2-7; CDR3 protein: CASSSQGTAGEQYF; CDR3 DNA: TGTGCCAGCTCATCCCAGGGAACAGCGGGGGAGCAGTACTTC
V gene: TRBV6-5; clone size: -; D gene: -; J gene: TRBJ2-3; CDR3 protein: CASSYSQVTDTQYF; CDR3 DNA: TGTGCCAGCAGTTACTCACAGGTCACAGATACGCAGTATTTT
V gene: TRBV5-1; clone size: once; D gene: TRBD1; J gene: TRBJ2-7; CDR3 protein: CASSIRDRGHEQYF; CDR3 DNA: TGCGCCAGCAGCATCCGGGACAGGGGCCACGAGCAGTACTTC
V gene: TRBV6-1; clone size: -; D gene: -; J gene: TRBJ2-7; CDR3 protein: CASSSPGHYLYEQYF; CDR3 DNA: TGTGCCAGCAGTTCACCGGGACACTATCTCTACGAGCAGTACTTC
V gene: TRBV7-7; clone size: -; D gene: TRBD1; J gene: TRBJ2-1; CDR3 protein: CASSLGQGAYNEQFF; CDR3 DNA: TGTGCTAGCAGCTTAGGCCAGGGGGCGTACAATGAGCAGTTCTTC
V gene: TRBV30; clone size: once; D gene: -; J gene: TRBJ1-2; CDR3 protein: CAWTTNYGYTF; CDR3 DNA: TGTGCCTGGACCACTAACTATGGCTACACCTTC
V gene: TRBV5-6; clone size: -; D gene: TRBD1; J gene: TRBJ1-3; CDR3 protein: CASSLGQGAVSGNTIYF; CDR3 DNA: TGTGCCAGCAGCTTGGGACAGGGGGCTGTCTCTGGAAACACCATATATTTT
V gene: TRBV7-4; clone size: -; D gene: -; J gene: TRBJ1-3; CDR3 protein: CASSLGNRASSGNTIYF; CDR3 DNA: TGTGCCAGCAGCTTAGGGAACAGGGCCTCCTCTGGAAACACCATATATTTT
V gene: TRBV5-3; clone size: few; D gene: -; J gene: TRBJ1-1; CDR3 protein: CARRQSPRACGLNTEAFF; CDR3 DNA: TGTGCCAGAAGACAATCCCCACGGGCTTGCGGGCTGAACACTGAAGCTTTCTTT
V gene: TRBV10-3; clone size: -; D gene: TRBD2; J gene: TRBJ2-1; CDR3 protein: CAISLGLAGGGYNEQFF; CDR3 DNA: TGTGCCATCAGCCTGGGACTAGCGGGAGGAGGCTACAATGAGCAGTTCTTC
V gene: TRBV6-5; clone size: -; D gene: TRBD1; J gene: TRBJ1-2; CDR3 protein: CASSYSIRQGVYTF; CDR3 DNA: TGTGCCAGCAGTTACTCTATAAGACAGGGAGTCTACACCTTC
V gene: TRBV4-3; clone size: -; D gene: -; J gene: TRBJ1-2; CDR3 protein: CASSPEQGYYGYTF; CDR3 DNA: TGCGCCAGCAGCCCCGAGCAGGGATACTATGGCTACACCTTC
V gene: TRBV19; clone size: few; D gene: -; J gene: TRBJ2-2; CDR3 protein: CASSIKQANTGELFF; CDR3 DNA: TGTGCCAGTAGTATTAAACAGGCGAACACCGGGGAGCTGTTTTTT
V gene: TRBV28; clone size: -; D gene: TRBD2; J gene: TRBJ2-7; CDR3 protein: CASSLSSGGGLSYEQYF; CDR3 DNA: TGTGCCAGCAGTTTATCTAGCGGGGGGGGGCTATCCTACGAGCAGTACTTC
V gene: TRBV27; clone size: -; D gene: TRBD2; J gene: TRBJ2-7; CDR3 protein: CATQRTSGGAYEQYF; CDR3 DNA: TGTGCCACACAACGGACTAGCGGGGGGGCCTACGAGCAGTACTTC
V gene: TRBV18; clone size: -; D gene: -; J gene: TRBJ1-2; CDR3 protein: CASSPIQGLGYTF; CDR3 DNA: TGTGCCAGCTCACCCATACAGGGTTTAGGCTACACCTTC
V gene: TRBV19; clone size: -; D gene: -; J gene: TRBJ2-5; CDR3 protein: CASRSRGQETQYF; CDR3 DNA: TGTGCCAGTAGAAGCCGGGGGCAAGAGACCCAGTACTTC
V gene: TRBV4-2; clone size: once; D gene: TRBD2; J gene: TRBJ2-7; CDR3 protein: CASSPRLAGGPPPYEQYF; CDR3 DNA: TGTGCCAGCAGCCCAAGACTAGCGGGAGGCCCACCCCCCTACGAGCAGTACTTC
V gene: TRBV7-2; clone size: -; D gene: -; J gene: TRBJ1-5; CDR3 protein: CASSSRGNQPQHF; CDR3 DNA: TGTGCCAGCAGCTCACGGGGTAATCAGCCCCAGCATTTT
V gene: TRBV7-8; clone size: -; D gene: TRBD1; J gene: TRBJ2-7; CDR3 protein: CASSWDRNYEQYF; CDR3 DNA: TGTGCCAGCAGCTGGGACAGAAACTACGAGCAGTACTTC
V gene: TRBV4-2; clone size: -; D gene: -; J gene: TRBJ2-2; CDR3 protein: CASSQTHRVTTGELFF; CDR3 DNA: TGTGCCAGCAGCCAAACCCACAGGGTGACCACCGGGGAGCTGTTTTTT
V gene: TRBV27; clone size: -; D gene: -; J gene: TRBJ1-4; CDR3 protein: CASSLRDGSEKLFF; CDR3 DNA: TGTGCCAGCAGTTTACGAGATGGGAGCGAAAAACTGTTTTTT
V gene: TRBV4-2; clone size: -; D gene: -; J gene: TRBJ2-3; CDR3 protein: CASSRRGRGDTQYF; CDR3 DNA: TGTGCCAGCAGCCGAAGAGGTCGGGGGGATACGCAGTATTTT
V gene: TRBV6-5; clone size: -; D gene: TRBD1; J gene: TRBJ1-2; CDR3 protein: CASSRVTGSSSTF; CDR3 DNA: TGTGCCAGCAGTCGCGTGACAGGGAGCTCAAGCACCTTC
V gene: TRBV9; clone size: -; D gene: -; J gene: TRBJ2-1; CDR3 protein: CASSVGSIEQFF; CDR3 DNA: TGTGCCAGCAGCGTAGGAAGCATTGAGCAGTTCTTC
V gene: TRBV2; clone size: -; D gene: -; J gene: TRBJ1-2; CDR3 protein: CASSSTSFRGGGGYTF; CDR3 DNA: TGTGCCAGCAGTTCGACCTCTTTCCGGGGAGGCGGCGGCTACACCTTC
V gene: TRBV18; clone size: few; D gene: TRBD2; J gene: TRBJ2-1; CDR3 protein: CASSPRPSGSSYNEQFF; CDR3 DNA: TGTGCCAGCTCACCACGCCCTAGCGGGAGTTCCTACAATGAGCAGTTCTTC